This TCR beta chain comes out of a study of OX40 agonist ivuxolimab in advanced cancers. General study findings and limits: Low normalized T-cell clonal expansion was additionally recorded for some nonresponders.

TCRdb's copy holds only in-frame clones and misses some; the assay was immunoSEQ multiplex PCR. The sample has roughly 89,000 clones, 80% to 90% seen once; the top ten hold about 7.7%. Germline V gives CDR1 SGHNT, CDR2 YENEEA. The length of the CDR3 is 13 residues. Trimming cost V 2 bases and J 2 bases, with 7 bases left between them. Concerning this clone itself: Its matching antigen is unknown.

Here the sequenced sample was CD4+ or CD8+ T cells sorted from blood, taken in a trial of the OX40 agonist ivuxolimab. The chain employs TRBV11-3 and TRBJ2-7; D remains ambiguous. This sequence originates from an adult with an advanced solid tumor such as melanoma, head and neck, liver or kidney cancer. The CDR3, as DNA: TGTGCCAGCAGCTTATGGCTAACCTACGAGCAGTACTTC. Amino acid sequence: CASSLWLTYEQYF.